Listed below are T cell receptor beta chains from one sample, sequenced in a study of T cells in Graves' hyperthyroidism and ophthalmopathy. TCRdb used MiXCR to reprocess the multiplex PCR reads, holding one entry per CDR3 protein. The sample has hundreds of thousands of distinct CDR3 sequences, over 12% seen once; the top ten hold about 3.9%. Sequenced material: blood. These receptors came from a woman aged 40 to 50 with Graves' ophthalmopathy. Both conserved end residues are part of each CDR3. The D gene is left open where the match is weak. The size field is filled for only some rows; it gives once, few, many or a size class.

D gene: .
clone size: .
V gene: TRBV18
J gene: TRBJ2-5
CDR3 DNA: TGTGCCAGCTCACCGCCGATGGGCAGAACCGAGAAAGAGACCCAGTACTTC
CDR3 protein: CASSPPMGRTEKETQYF

D gene: TRBD1
clone size: many
V gene: TRBV24-1
J gene: TRBJ1-1
CDR3 DNA: TGTGCCACCAGTCCCGGGACAGGGCACAACACTGAAGCTTTCTTT
CDR3 protein: CATSPGTGHNTEAFF

D gene: TRBD1
clone size: .
V gene: TRBV7-2
J gene: TRBJ2-7
CDR3 DNA: TGTGCCAGCAGCTTGCAGGGGGCGGGCTACGAGCAGTACTTC
CDR3 protein: CASSLQGAGYEQYF

D gene: TRBD2
clone size: .
V gene: TRBV6-2/TRBV6-3
J gene: TRBJ2-1
CDR3 DNA: TGTGCCAGCAGTTACGTCCTAGCGGGCAACTCCTACAATGAGCAGTTCTTC
CDR3 protein: CASSYVLAGNSYNEQFF

D gene: .
clone size: many
V gene: TRBV28
J gene: TRBJ1-5
CDR3 DNA: TGTGCCAGCAGTACCGTTTATAGCAATCAGCCCCAGCATTTT
CDR3 protein: CASSTVYSNQPQHF

D gene: TRBD1
clone size: few
V gene: TRBV20-1
J gene: TRBJ2-7
CDR3 DNA: TGCAGTGCTGGAACAGGGGGCGCCCTCTTTAAGCAGTACTTC
CDR3 protein: CSAGTGGALFKQYF

D gene: .
clone size: many
V gene: TRBV28
J gene: TRBJ1-2
CDR3 DNA: TGTGCCAGCAGTTCCCGCCGTGCCCTGGCCTATGGCTACACCTTC
CDR3 protein: CASSSRRALAYGYTF

D gene: .
clone size: many
V gene: TRBV4-1
J gene: TRBJ2-7
CDR3 DNA: TGCGCCAGCAGCCAAGTTCATACGTCTTACGAGCAGTACTTC
CDR3 protein: CASSQVHTSYEQYF

D gene: .
clone size: many
V gene: TRBV28
J gene: TRBJ2-2
CDR3 DNA: TGTGCCAGCAGTCAGATAGGGACCGCCGGGGAGCTGTTTTTT
CDR3 protein: CASSQIGTAGELFF

D gene: .
clone size: few
V gene: TRBV19
J gene: TRBJ1-1
CDR3 DNA: TGTGCCAGTACTACATATCAGAAGACTGAAGCTTTCTTT
CDR3 protein: CASTTYQKTEAFF

D gene: .
clone size: many
V gene: TRBV6-1
J gene: TRBJ2-7
CDR3 DNA: TGTGCCAGCAGTGGTATAGCGTACCCCCACGAGCAGTACTTC
CDR3 protein: CASSGIAYPHEQYF

D gene: .
clone size: .
V gene: TRBV11-2
J gene: TRBJ1-1
CDR3 DNA: TGTGCCAGCAGCTTTTCATTGGGGAATATACTGAACACTGAAGCTTTCTTT
CDR3 protein: CASSFSLGNILNTEAFF

D gene: .
clone size: many
V gene: TRBV14
J gene: TRBJ2-2
CDR3 DNA: TGTGCCAGCAGCCCAGTCGGAGTCGCGAACACCGGGGAGCTGTTTTTT
CDR3 protein: CASSPVGVANTGELFF

D gene: .
clone size: many
V gene: TRBV2
J gene: TRBJ1-5
CDR3 DNA: TGTGCCAGCAGTGGGTTTGTCAATCAGCCCCAGCATTTT
CDR3 protein: CASSGFVNQPQHF

D gene: .
clone size: few
V gene: TRBV11-2
J gene: TRBJ1-5
CDR3 DNA: TGTGCCAGCAGCTTAGGAGGGACACCCAAGCCCCAGCATTTT
CDR3 protein: CASSLGGTPKPQHF

D gene: TRBD1
clone size: .
V gene: TRBV20-1
J gene: TRBJ1-3
CDR3 DNA: TGCAGTGCTAAGACAGGGAGAACTGGAAACACCATATATTTT
CDR3 protein: CSAKTGRTGNTIYF

D gene: .
clone size: many
V gene: TRBV6-5
J gene: TRBJ2-7
CDR3 DNA: TGTGCCAGCAGTTACTCGCAGGGCCTTTCCTACGAGCAGTACTTC
CDR3 protein: CASSYSQGLSYEQYF

D gene: TRBD2
clone size: many
V gene: TRBV28
J gene: TRBJ2-4
CDR3 DNA: TGTGCCAGCAGTCCCGGACTAGCGGGAGGTTTAGCCAAAAACATTCAGTACTTC
CDR3 protein: CASSPGLAGGLAKNIQYF

D gene: .
clone size: many
V gene: TRBV28
J gene: TRBJ1-2
CDR3 DNA: TGTGCCAGCAGTTTATCCTCAGGGAACTATGGCTACACCTTC
CDR3 protein: CASSLSSGNYGYTF

D gene: TRBD2
clone size: many
V gene: TRBV7-6
J gene: TRBJ2-2
CDR3 DNA: TGTGCCAGCAGCCTTTGGGTAGCGGGAGGCGGGGAGCTGTTTTTT
CDR3 protein: CASSLWVAGGGELFF

D gene: .
clone size: .
V gene: TRBV6-5
J gene: TRBJ2-2
CDR3 DNA: TGTGCCAGCAGTTACTCGTTGGGGCATTCCGGGGAGCTGTTTTTT
CDR3 protein: CASSYSLGHSGELFF

D gene: TRBD1
clone size: few
V gene: TRBV5-4
J gene: TRBJ1-2
CDR3 DNA: TGTGCCAGCAGCTTGCAAAAAATGAGCACAGGGGACTATGGCTACACCTTC
CDR3 protein: CASSLQKMSTGDYGYTF

D gene: TRBD1
clone size: many
V gene: TRBV12-3/TRBV12-4
J gene: TRBJ1-1
CDR3 DNA: TGTGCCAGCAGAAGGACAGGGGTTACCACTGAAGCTTTCTTT
CDR3 protein: CASRRTGVTTEAFF

D gene: .
clone size: few
V gene: TRBV4-1
J gene: TRBJ2-7
CDR3 DNA: TGCGCCAGCAGCCAAGATAGGGACTTCACCTACGAGCAGTACTTC
CDR3 protein: CASSQDRDFTYEQYF

D gene: .
clone size: once
V gene: TRBV14
J gene: TRBJ2-7
CDR3 DNA: TGTGCCAGCAGCCGACACGGGGGCTCAGAGCAGTACTTC
CDR3 protein: CASSRHGGSEQYF

D gene: .
clone size: many
V gene: TRBV24-1
J gene: TRBJ1-5
CDR3 DNA: TGTGCCACCAGTGCGGAACCCAATCAGCCCCAGCATTTT
CDR3 protein: CATSAEPNQPQHF

D gene: .
clone size: few
V gene: TRBV4-1
J gene: TRBJ2-7
CDR3 DNA: TGCGCCAGCAGCCAAGAAACGCAGGCGTCAACCTACGAGCAGTACTTC
CDR3 protein: CASSQETQASTYEQYF

D gene: .
clone size: many
V gene: TRBV6-1
J gene: TRBJ1-1
CDR3 DNA: TGTGCCAGCAGTGAACGTAGGGGCTTAGGGAGGATGAACACTGAAGCTTTCTTT
CDR3 protein: CASSERRGLGRMNTEAFF

D gene: TRBD2
clone size: few
V gene: TRBV20-1
J gene: TRBJ2-7
CDR3 DNA: TGCAGTGCCCATTTCGGACTAGCGGGAAAATACGAGCAGTACTTC
CDR3 protein: CSAHFGLAGKYEQYF

D gene: TRBD1
clone size: many
V gene: TRBV11-2
J gene: TRBJ1-3
CDR3 DNA: TGTGCCAGCCGACCACAGGGGGGCCCTGGAAACACCATATATTTT
CDR3 protein: CASRPQGGPGNTIYF

D gene: TRBD2
clone size: many
V gene: TRBV14
J gene: TRBJ2-7
CDR3 DNA: TGTGCCAGCCAACTAGCGGGAGCTCGTGAGCAGTACTTC
CDR3 protein: CASQLAGAREQYF

D gene: TRBD2
clone size: many
V gene: TRBV7-2
J gene: TRBJ2-7
CDR3 DNA: TGTGCCAGCAGCTTAGCGGGACTAGCGACCTACGAGCAGTACTTC
CDR3 protein: CASSLAGLATYEQYF

D gene: .
clone size: many
V gene: TRBV2
J gene: TRBJ2-7
CDR3 DNA: TGTGCCAGCAGTGTGGAGGGGAGTGTTCTCTACGAGCAGTACTTC
CDR3 protein: CASSVEGSVLYEQYF

D gene: .
clone size: many
V gene: TRBV13
J gene: TRBJ1-1
CDR3 DNA: TGTGCCAGCAGCCGACGGGGGCGGACTGAAGCTTTCTTT
CDR3 protein: CASSRRGRTEAFF

D gene: TRBD2
clone size: many
V gene: TRBV28
J gene: TRBJ2-5
CDR3 DNA: TGTGCCAGCAGCGGCCGGACTAGTCCAGAGACCCAGTACTTC
CDR3 protein: CASSGRTSPETQYF

D gene: TRBD1
clone size: .
V gene: TRBV7-8
J gene: TRBJ1-1
CDR3 DNA: TGTGCCAGCAGCCTCTCGGACAGGATAGCTGAAGCTTTCTTT
CDR3 protein: CASSLSDRIAEAFF

D gene: .
clone size: many
V gene: TRBV4-1
J gene: TRBJ2-7
CDR3 DNA: TGCGCCAGCAGCCAAGCGGGCGGGGACTCCTACGAGCAGTACTTC
CDR3 protein: CASSQAGGDSYEQYF

D gene: .
clone size: .
V gene: TRBV27
J gene: TRBJ1-5
CDR3 DNA: TGTGCCAGCAGGGTTATAAGTAGTCAGCCCCAGCATTTT
CDR3 protein: CASRVISSQPQHF

D gene: .
clone size: many
V gene: TRBV12-5
J gene: TRBJ1-5
CDR3 DNA: TGTGCTAGTGGTTTGGAGGGGTTGGGCAATCAGCCCCAGCATTTT
CDR3 protein: CASGLEGLGNQPQHF

D gene: .
clone size: many
V gene: TRBV7-2
J gene: TRBJ2-5
CDR3 DNA: TGTGCCAGCAGCTTATGGAAAGGGGGGGCTCGGGCCCAGTACTTC
CDR3 protein: CASSLWKGGARAQYF